The 24 T cell receptor beta chains below come from one sample, sequenced in a study of T cell repertoires in cytomegalovirus infection. TCRdb reprocessed the reads via MiXCR and lists one record per CDR3 protein. The sample consists of 680,000 or so distinct CDR3 sequences, 35% of them appearing once. Sequencing input: PBMCs. The source of these receptors is a human donor in good health (CMV status not recorded). Some clones in this sample may be carry-over from other donors' samples.

This clonotype has only a few counts. The rearrangement uses TRBV18 and TRBJ1-1; unclear D gene. The CDR3 is 13 amino acids. With 0 bases removed from V and 7 bases from J, the gap between germline ends came to 9 bases. CDR1 is KGHSH, CDR2 LQKENI, per germline. CDR3 amino acids: CASSPPGFVEAFF. The CDR3, as DNA: TGTGCCAGCTCACCACCGGGCTTCGTTGAAGCTTTCTTT. The complete variable domain, with remaining parts taken from reference TRBV18 and TRBJ1-1, reads NAGVMQNPRHLVRRRGQEARLRCSPMKGHSHVYWYRQLPEEGLKFMVYLQKENIIDESGMPKERFSAEFPKEGPSILRIQQVVRGDSAAYFCASSPPGFVEAFFGQGTRLTVV.

This clonotype showed up just a few times. The genes are TRBV3-1 and TRBJ2-2; no definite D call. The CDR3 runs to 14 residues. Germline V gives CDR1 LGHDT, CDR2 YNNKEL (reference sequence). With 1 base removed from V and 4 bases from J, the gap between germline ends came to 7 bases. In nucleotides, the CDR3 is TGTGCCAGCAGCCAAGGGGGTAGCACCGGGGAGCTGTTTTTT. Translation: CASSQGGSTGELFF.

The V and J genes are TRBV2 and TRBJ1-5; 8 nucleotides align to TRBD1. The trim removed 7 bases at V and 7 bases at J, leaving 6 bases unmatched. The germline gives CDR1 SNHLY, CDR2 FYNNEI. The CDR3 spans 13 residues. CDR3: CASTGQGNQPQHF. As DNA, the CDR3 is TGTGCCAGCACCGGACAGGGAAACCAGCCCCAGCATTTT.

This clonotype showed up many times. The chain combines TRBV7-9 with TRBJ1-3; D possibly corresponds to TRBD1 (5 bases). V shed 4 bases and J shed 4 bases, with 20 bases lying between them. The CDR3 consists of 17 residues. CDR1 SEHNR and CDR2 FQNEAQ come from the germline V gene (reference sequence). CDR3 nucleotide sequence: TGTGCCAGCAGCTCCCCCCTGCCCGGGGGAAACGGAAACACCATATATTTT. It translates to CASSSPLPGGNGNTIYF.

This clonotype was counted at least ten times. This chain uses TRBV7-2 with TRBJ2-4; 7 bases align to TRBD2. Germline-derived CDR1 and CDR2 are SGHTA and FQGNSA. This CDR3 contains 15 residues. The V and J ends lost 6 bases and 0 bases, in that order; junction bases with no gene match: 5. The chain's CDR3 is CASSGGGLAKNIQYF. In DNA, the CDR3 is TGTGCCAGCAGTGGGGGGGGATTAGCCAAAAACATTCAGTACTTC.

Turning to this clonotype: Given a much more abundant clone one base away, this may be a read error. No conserved phenylalanine or tryptophan ends this CDR3, so it is likely a read error. The chain is built from TRBV7-2 and TRBJ2-5; weak D call: TRBD2 (5 bases). The CDR3 loop spans 12 amino acids. Looked up from germline, CDR1 is SGHTA and CDR2 is FQGNSA. V was trimmed by 3 bases and J by 9 bases, leaving 11 bases between them. CDR3 sequence (DNA): TGTGCCAGCAGCTTCTCACCGGAGGCCCAGTACTTA. Protein: CASSFSPEAQYL.

This sequence joins TRBV7-9 and TRBJ1-1; no definite D call. CDR3 length: 15 amino acids. From germline, CDR1 is SEHNR and CDR2 FQNEAQ (reference sequence). V lost 3 bases, J lost 1 base, and 12 bases lay in between. The CDR3 protein is CASSFLTGPNTEAFF. CDR3 coding DNA: TGTGCCAGCAGCTTCCTAACGGGCCCGAACACTGAAGCTTTCTTT.

This clonotype was counted a few times. V is TRBV7-9 and J is TRBJ2-7; 8 nucleotides align to TRBD1. This CDR3 is 17 amino acids long. The ends lost 3 bases at V and 7 bases at J; junction bases unmatched: 17. Looked up from germline, CDR1 is SEHNR and CDR2 is FQNEAQ (reference sequence). CDR3 nucleotides: TGTGCCAGCAGCTTGGGGGTAGGCGGACAGGGTAATCGGGAGCAGTACTTC. The encoded protein is CASSLGVGGQGNREQYF.

V and J are TRBV6-8 and TRBJ1-1; 11 bases match TRBD1. Germline-derived CDR1 and CDR2 are MNHGY and SAAAGT. The V and J ends lost 2 bases and 5 bases, in that order; junction bases with no gene match: 4. This CDR3 contains 15 residues. For the CDR3, the DNA is TGTGCCAGCAGTTACGGGACAGGGGGAGGGACTGAAGCTTTCTTT. This gives the protein CASSYGTGGGTEAFF.

The chain employs TRBV7-8 and TRBJ2-7, with 11 bases identical to TRBD2. The J segment lost 5 bases and the V segment lost 0 bases, leaving 6 bases of the junction unmatched. The CDR3 runs to 16 residues. Germline CDR1 and CDR2: SGHVS and FQNEAQ. The CDR3 here is CASSLALLAGDHEQYF. Here the CDR3 DNA reads TGTGCCAGCAGCTTAGCGCTACTAGCGGGAGACCACGAGCAGTACTTC.

This clonotype turned up a few times. The chain is built from TRBV6-1 and TRBJ1-4; D is unclear. In germline, CDR1 is MNHNS, CDR2 SASEGT. With 6 bases removed from V and 8 bases from J, the gap between germline ends came to 13 bases. The CDR3 has 13 amino acids. Written as DNA, the CDR3 is TGTGCCAGCAGCCTCACCTGGGCAGAAAAACTGTTTTTT. Protein: CASSLTWAEKLFF.

V and J are TRBV11-2 and TRBJ2-2; TRBD2 aligns across 14 bases. V dropped 4 bases and J dropped 3; count of bases not matched to a gene: 7. The CDR3 sequence is 18 residues long. Germline CDR1 reads SGHAT; CDR2 reads FQNNGV. Here the CDR3 reads CASSSSPTSGGDTGELFF. For the CDR3, the DNA is TGTGCCAGCAGCTCAAGCCCGACTAGCGGGGGGGACACCGGGGAGCTGTTTTTT.

J is TRBJ1-1 and V is TRBV6-5, with TRBD1 matching 11 bases. V gave up 0 bases and J gave up 4 bases; unmatched junction bases: 1. Germline-derived CDR1 and CDR2 are MNHEY and SVGAGI. The CDR3 consists of 15 residues. The CDR3 DNA reads as TGTGCCAGCAGTTACTCGGGACAGGGGGGCACTGAAGCTTTCTTT. This translates into CASSYSGQGGTEAFF.

This chain uses TRBV7-9 with TRBJ2-3; D might be TRBD2 (5 bases). V dropped 4 bases and J dropped 1 base, with 12 bases sitting between them. The V gene's germline CDR1 is SEHNR and CDR2 FQNEAQ (reference sequence). The CDR3 runs to 15 residues. CDR3 loop: CASSWRVEGTDTQYF. The DNA for the CDR3 is TGTGCCAGCAGCTGGCGGGTTGAGGGCACAGATACGCAGTATTTT.

Points on this clonotype: Since a much larger clone is just one base distant, this may be a read error. The chain combines TRBV7-2 with TRBJ2-1; TRBD1 matches at 8 bases. This CDR3 is 16 amino acids long. CDR1 is SGHTA, CDR2 FQGNSA, per germline. CDR3: CASRLVGTGTYNEQFF. Written as DNA, the CDR3 is TGTGCCAGCAGATTAGTGGGGACAGGAACCTACAATGAGCAGTTCTTC. The full variable domain, completed using reference TRBV7-2 and TRBJ2-1, is GAGVSQSPSNKVTEKGKDVELRCDPISGHTALYWYRQSLGQGLEFLIYFQGNSAPDKSGLPSDRFSAERTGGSVSTLTIQRTQQEDSAVYLCASRLVGTGTYNEQFFGPGTRLTVL.

V usage is TRBV6-6 and J usage is TRBJ2-1; D call uncertain. Germline CDR1 reads MNHNY; CDR2 reads SVGAGI (reference sequence). This CDR3 is built from 13 residues. V lost 5 bases and J 9 bases, leaving 14 bases between the germline ends. Here the CDR3 DNA reads TGTGCCAGCAGTCGAACAAGTAAGGCTGAGCAGTTCTTC. Its translation: CASSRTSKAEQFF.

This chain connects TRBV7-6 to TRBJ2-1, with D perhaps matching TRBD1 (5 bases). Germline V gene data show CDR1 as SGHVS and CDR2 as FNYEAQ. V was trimmed by 5 bases and J by 0 bases, leaving 17 bases between them. This CDR3 region has 17 residues. CDR3 sequence: CASSPGWQGSSYNEQFF. The CDR3 nucleotides read TGTGCCAGCAGCCCCGGTTGGCAGGGAAGCTCCTACAATGAGCAGTTCTTC.

About this clonotype: One junction end does not reproduce the germline sequence, and a read error may be involved. V gene TRBV7-2 combines with J gene TRBJ2-3; D not resolved. The CDR3 covers 12 residues. Germline V gives CDR1 SGHTA, CDR2 FQGNSA. The CDR3 DNA reads TGTGCAAGCAGCTTAGTTTTGCATACGCAGTATTTT. Residues: CASSLVLHTQYF. Looking up the rest from reference TRBV7-2 and TRBJ2-3 gives the full variable domain: GAGVSQSPSNKVTEKGKDVELRCDPISGHTALYWYRQSLGQGLEFLIYFQGNSAPDKSGLPSDRFSAERTGGSVSTLTIQRTQQEDSAVYLCASSLVLHTQYFGPGTRLTVL.

CDR3 sequence: CASSYLASGSRDEQYF. The CDR3 DNA is TGTGCCAGCAGTTACCTCGCTAGCGGGAGTCGGGACGAGCAGTACTTC. The chain is built from TRBV6-5 and TRBJ2-7; 10 bases align to TRBD2. Losses at the gene ends were 2 bases for V and 5 bases for J; bases not matched to a gene: 9. The CDR3 sequence is 16 residues long. The germline V gene has CDR1 MNHEY and CDR2 SVGAGI.

This clonotype was counted only a few times. The V gene is TRBV6-5, the J gene TRBJ2-1, with 10 bases matching TRBD2. Germline CDR1 and CDR2: MNHEY and SVGAGI. Trimming took 8 bases from V and 10 from J; bases not matched to a gene: 20. The length of the CDR3 is 17 residues. CDR3 loop: CASHSRKAGGYHWEQFF. In DNA, the CDR3 is TGTGCCAGCCACTCCAGAAAAGCGGGAGGGTACCATTGGGAGCAGTTCTTC.

This clonotype was detected a few times. In nucleotides, the CDR3 is TGTGCCAGCAGCTGGCCGGGACAGGGGGCGGGAGAGCAGTACTTC. This codes for CASSWPGQGAGEQYF. This sequence joins TRBV7-9 and TRBJ2-7; 12 bases agree with TRBD1. CDR3 length: 15 amino acids. CDR1 is SEHNR, CDR2 FQNEAQ, per germline (reference sequence). After removal of 4 bases from V and 7 bases from J, the junction contained 8 bases not matched to a gene.

This rearrangement joins TRBV12-3 or TRBV12-4 to TRBJ1-4; possible D gene TRBD1, 6 bases. Trimming took 6 bases from V and 8 from J, leaving 19 bases between them. The CDR3 length is 15 residues. CDR3 amino acids: CASRHNTGYEEKLFF. For the CDR3, the DNA is TGTGCCAGCAGGCATAACACAGGGTATGAAGAAAAACTGTTTTTT.

The CDR3 DNA follows: TGTGCCAGCAGCTACTACGGGACACCCTACGAGCAGTACTTC. Protein sequence: CASSYYGTPYEQYF. The chain is built from TRBV5-6 and TRBJ2-7, with TRBD1 as a possible D gene (6 bases). This CDR3 has 14 amino acids. Germline lookup yields CDR1 SGHDT and CDR2 YYEEEE. V lost 3 bases to trimming and J lost 2 bases, with 12 bases between them.

In the case of this clonotype: This may come from a read error, since a much larger clone is one base off. The rearrangement links TRBV7-2 to TRBJ1-5; the D gene is possibly TRBD1 (5 bases). Germline V gene sequence: CDR1 SGHTA, CDR2 FQGNSA. V was pared by 7 bases and J by 3 bases, with 16 bases between. This CDR3 is built from 15 residues. The CDR3 nucleotides are TGTGCCAGCATCTTCAGGGCCTCTGACAATCAGCCCCAGCATTTT. Translation: CASIFRASDNQPQHF.